The 18 T cell receptor beta chains below all came from one sample that was sequenced in a study of tumor-infiltrating lymphocytes in primary liver carcinoma. cDNA specific to TCR beta was made from 450 to 650 ng of total RNA, with a constant-region primer employed for priming. Slightly modified ARM-PCR served as the procedure for the TCR beta libraries. These libraries came from three rounds of nested multiplex PCR. Amplification in the first two PCR rounds was performed using TRBV1-TRBV30 forward primers and a C-beta reverse primer for about 10 cycles each. TCRdb itself ran the multiplex PCR reads through MiXCR, one entry per CDR3 protein. This sample has 300,000 to 350,000 distinct CDR3 sequences, with less than 75% found just once. The blood RNA (from unsorted whole blood) was obtained, and germline DNA was also extracted. The sequenced sample consisted of peripheral blood. The receptor source for this set is a middle-aged man with primary liver carcinoma and hepatitis B virus infection.

Worth noting for this clonotype: A much larger clone lies one base from this, so it may be a read error. The chain recombines TRBV4-2 with TRBJ1-6, with TRBD1 matching 8 bases. CDR1 is LGHNA, CDR2 YNFKEQ, per germline. The CDR3 spans 15 residues. The CDR3 sequence: CASSLDRENNSPHHF. As DNA, the CDR3 is TGTGCCAGCAGCCTGGACAGGGAAAATAATTCACCCCACCACTTT.

On this clonotype: One end of the junction is discordant with germline, which a read error may explain. The chain carries TRBV7-9 and TRBJ2-2; D might be TRBD2 (6 bases). This CDR3 has 17 residues. Germline V CDR1 and CDR2: SEHNR, FQNEAQ (reference sequence). CDR3 nucleotides: TGTGCCAGCAGCATCCCTGGGACTGAAACGAACACCGTGGAGCTGTTTTTT. Residues: CASSIPGTETNTVELFF.

This clonotype has only a few counts. Just one base apart from a much larger clone, this may be a read error. The chain recombines TRBV6-2 or TRBV6-3 with TRBJ1-5, with TRBD1 identical over 8 bases. The DNA end favors TRBJ2-3, so the J call may be wrong. Germline V lookup: CDR1 MNHEY, CDR2 SVGEGT. There are 17 residues in the CDR3. CDR3 coding DNA: TGTGCCAGCAGTCTTACGACATACCGGGGACAGGATCAGCCCCAGTATTTT. Translation gives CASSLTTYRGQDQPQYF.

The chain recombines TRBV11-2 with TRBJ2-7; 9 nucleotides align to TRBD2. Germline loops: CDR1 SGHAT, CDR2 FQNNGV. The CDR3 loop spans 16 amino acids. Losses at the gene ends were 8 bases for V and 4 bases for J; bases not matched to a gene: 15. The CDR3 DNA follows: TGTGCCAGCCGCGGGACTAGCAGGAGGGTCTTGTACGAGCAGTACTTC. Its translation is CASRGTSRRVLYEQYF.

Points on this clonotype: A much bigger clone sits one base away, suggesting this may be a read error. The rearrangement links TRBV12-3 or TRBV12-4 to TRBJ1-5; possible D gene TRBD1, 5 bases. V lost 6 bases to trimming and J lost 0 bases, with 15 bases between them. This CDR3 has 16 residues. The CDR3 coding sequence is TGTGCCAGCAGCCACGTGGGGGGGATTAGCAATCAGCCCCAGCATTTT. This encodes CASSHVGGISNQPQHF.

This chain joins TRBV2 and TRBJ1-2, with D possibly TRBD1 on 6 matching bases. V lost 4 bases and J 7 bases, leaving 10 bases between the germline ends. The CDR3 totals 12 residues. CDR1 and CDR2 from the germline V gene are SNHLY and FYNNEI. The CDR3 region is CASSGDIGGYTF. CDR3 coding DNA: TGTGCCAGCAGTGGGGACATTGGTGGCTACACCTTC.

In the case of this clonotype: One junction end does not reproduce the germline sequence, and a read error may be involved. V usage is TRBV7-8 and J usage is TRBJ2-1; 12 bases map to TRBD1. CDR1 and CDR2 (germline): SGHVS, FQNEAQ. The CDR3 covers 16 residues. DNA of the CDR3: TGTGCCAACAGCATACCGCTGGGACAGGGGGCGGATGAGCAGTTCTTC. Amino acids: CANSIPLGQGADEQFF.

In regard to this clonotype: At one end, the junction sequence differs from germline, possibly due to a read error. The chain uses TRBV11-2 and TRBJ2-1; D possibly corresponds to TRBD2 (6 bases). CDR1 and CDR2 (germline): SGHAT, FQNNGV. The CDR3 extends over 19 amino acids. CDR3 protein: CASSNHPVVRDSRYNEKFF. The CDR3 DNA follows: TGTGCCAGTAGCAACCATCCCGTAGTCCGGGACTCGAGATACAATGAGAAGTTCTTC.

This clonotype appeared once. The DNA for the CDR3 is TGTGCCAGCAGCCGACCGGGGGCGAATCTCTACGAGCAGTACTTC. This sequence encodes CASSRPGANLYEQYF. The genes are TRBV28 and TRBJ2-7; either TRBD1 or TRBD2 may supply D (6 bases each). Germline values: CDR1 MDHEN, CDR2 SYDVKM. The CDR3 has 15 residues. Trimming took 6 bases from V and 3 from J, leaving 18 bases between them.

Concerning this clonotype itself: One junction end does not reproduce the germline sequence, and a read error may be involved. The chain links TRBV29-1 to TRBJ2-2, with a tentative D call TRBD2 (5 bases). The CDR3 covers 13 residues. Germline V gene sequence: CDR1 SQVTM, CDR2 ANQGSEA. The CDR3 nucleotides read TGCAGCGTTGGCGCATGGTACACCGGGGAGCTCTTTTTT. Translated, it gives CSVGAWYTGELFF.

The V gene is TRBV11-2, the J gene TRBJ2-7; D ambiguous. Trimming removed 4 bases from V and 6 bases from J, with 19 bases in between. The CDR3 is 15 residues long. Germline loops: CDR1 SGHAT, CDR2 FQNNGV. DNA for the CDR3: TGTGCCAGCAGCTCGAGACTCCTAGTAGGGCCCGAGCAGTACTTC. This translates into CASSSRLLVGPEQYF.

This CDR3 is CASSSPRGTNSTDTQYF. As DNA, the CDR3 is TGTGCCAGCAGCAGTCCCAGAGGGACAAATAGCACAGATACGCAGTATTTT. The chain uses TRBV14 and TRBJ2-3, with D perhaps TRBD1 (6 bases). Germline CDR1 SGHDN, CDR2 FVKESK. V gave up 5 bases and J gave up 0 bases, with 18 bases separating them. There are 17 residues in the CDR3.

The genes are TRBV28 and TRBJ2-7, with D possibly being TRBD2 (6 bases). The V gene lost 5 bases and the J gene lost 5 bases, with 13 bases spanning the gap. Germline CDR1 reads MDHEN; CDR2 reads SYDVKM. This CDR3 has 13 residues. CDR3 nucleotides: TGTGCCAGCAGTGCCGGGGGTGGAAACGAGCAGTACTTC. It translates to CASSAGGGNEQYF.

The J gene is TRBJ2-7, the V gene TRBV5-5; D unclear. The CDR3 contains 13 residues. The V gene lost 1 base and the J gene lost 6 bases, with 11 bases spanning the gap. Germline CDR1 SGHKS, CDR2 YYEKEE (reference sequence). The chain's CDR3 is CASSLMRSSEQYF. The CDR3 DNA reads TGTGCCAGCAGCTTGATGCGTTCTAGCGAGCAGTACTTC.

This clonotype was counted at least ten times. This chain joins TRBV12-3 or TRBV12-4 and TRBJ1-5; D may be TRBD1 (5 bases). The ends were cut back, 6 bases at V and 6 bases at J, with 15 bases in the middle. The CDR3 contains 14 residues. The CDR3 nucleotides are TGTGCCAGCAGCTCAGTTCAGCAGGGTCAGCCCCAGCATTTT. Its protein is CASSSVQQGQPQHF.

This clonotype was seen many times. V gene TRBV29-1 combines with J gene TRBJ1-1; no firm D call. In germline, CDR1 is SQVTM, CDR2 ANQGSEA. CDR3 length: 13 amino acids. Trimming shortened V by 2 bases and J by 0 bases, and 7 bases separated the two germline ends. The CDR3 DNA follows: TGCAGCGTTGAAAAGGTAATGAACACTGAAGCTTTCTTT. Translating it yields CSVEKVMNTEAFF. Full variable domain (remainder filled in from reference TRBV29-1 and TRBJ1-1): SAVISQKPSRDICQRGTSLTIQCQVDSQVTMMFWYRQQPGQSLTLIATANQGSEATYESGFVIDKFPISRPNLTFSTLTVSNMSPEDSSIYLCSVEKVMNTEAFFGQGTRLTVV.

In regard to this clonotype: This CDR3 is missing its conserved last phenylalanine or tryptophan, likely due to a read error. The chain has TRBV5-6 and TRBJ1-1; D is unclear. The CDR3 has 13 residues. Per germline, CDR1 SGHDT and CDR2 YYEEEE. The CDR3 DNA sequence: TGTGCCGGCAGCTTCCTAAGGGACACTGAAGCTTTCCTT. Amino acid sequence: CAGSFLRDTEAFL.

A word on this clonotype: A single base separates this from a much larger clone, so it may be a read error. The chain carries TRBV6-1 and TRBJ2-2, with D maybe TRBD1 (5 bases). The CDR3 runs to 14 residues. Trimming pared 9 bases from V and 6 bases from J, leaving 17 bases between. CDR1 MNHNS and CDR2 SASEGT come from the germline V gene. The DNA of the CDR3 is TGTGCCAGAAGACTTAACAGGCTTTCCGGGGAGCTGTTTTTT. Translated, it gives CARRLNRLSGELFF.